A single sample is the source of the 11 T cell receptor beta chains below, sequenced in a study of cytotoxic CD8 clonotypes in ibrutinib-treated CLL. The assay was immunoSEQ multiplex PCR, and TCRdb's table has in-frame clones only and misses some. The sample shows about 57,000 clones, 45% to 70% of them seen only once. The input for sequencing was PBMCs, taken after 24 months of ibrutinib treatment. The receptor set was obtained from a human donor with chronic lymphocytic leukemia.

This rearrangement joins TRBV10-2 to TRBJ2-7; a possible D gene is TRBD2 (5 bases). V lost 1 base, J lost 0 bases, and 19 bases lay in between. The germline V gene encodes CDR1 WSHSY and CDR2 SAAADI. The CDR3 totals 18 residues. The CDR3, as DNA: TGCGCCAGCAGTGAGTGGGGAGAAGCAGTCAGGAGCTCCTACGAGCAGTACGTC. Translating gives CASSEWGEAVRSSYEQYV.

This clone was seen many times. The chain is built from TRBV7-2 and TRBJ1-1, with no clear D. CDR1 and CDR2 from the germline V gene are SGHTA and FQGNSA. Trimming stripped 8 bases from V and 3 bases from J, with 10 bases between. The CDR3 contains 12 residues. CDR3 protein: CASRTLDTEAFF. The CDR3 DNA sequence: TGTGCCAGCCGAACCTTGGACACTGAAGCTTTCTTT.

The chain links TRBV7-9 to TRBJ2-7, with 10 bases that match TRBD1. In germline, CDR1 is SEHNR, CDR2 FQNEAQ (reference sequence). The CDR3 covers 16 residues. The V and J ends lost 5 bases and 6 bases, in that order; junction bases with no gene match: 13. The CDR3: CASSPRGQGFDSEQYV. CDR3 in DNA: TGTGCCAGCAGCCCGAGGGGACAGGGGTTTGACAGCGAGCAGTACGTC.

V usage is TRBV7-2 and J usage is TRBJ1-2, with a tentative D call TRBD1 (6 bases). Germline-derived CDR1 and CDR2 are SGHTA and FQGNSA. V lost 5 bases and J 5 bases, leaving 15 bases between the germline ends. The CDR3 covers 14 residues. The DNA for the CDR3 is TGTGCCAGCAGCACACAGACAGGCCCATATGGCTACACCTTC. Translating gives CASSTQTGPYGYTF.

The CDR3 region is CASSFGGQVGGDTQYF. The DNA for the CDR3 is TGTGCCAGCAGCTTTGGAGGCCAGGTGGGGGGAGATACGCAGTATTTT. The V call is TRBV7-2, the J call TRBJ2-3; D possibly corresponds to TRBD2 (6 bases). Germline lookup yields CDR1 SGHTA and CDR2 FQGNSA. Trimming left V 3 bases short and J 5 bases short, with 18 bases between. The CDR3 totals 16 residues.

The rearrangement links TRBV28 to TRBJ2-3; D assignment may be TRBD1 or TRBD2 (5 bases each). The V and J ends lost 1 base and 1 base respectively, with 9 bases between them. CDR3 size: 15 residues. Germline V gene data show CDR1 as MDHEN and CDR2 as SYDVKM. CDR3 sequence (DNA): TGTGCCAGCAGTTTATACCGGGACGGCACAGATACGCAGTATTTT. It specifies CASSLYRDGTDTQYF.

The chain recombines TRBV6-4 with TRBJ1-2; TRBD1 might be the D (6 bases). Germline V CDR1 and CDR2: MRHNA, SNTAGT. The CDR3 has 15 residues. The V end lost 4 bases, the J end lost 5 bases, and 17 bases lay between the germline ends. The CDR3 here is CASSAIQGLGYGYTF. The CDR3 DNA follows: TGTGCCAGCAGTGCCATACAGGGCTTGGGTTATGGCTACACCTTC.

This clone appeared a single time. V usage is TRBV6-6 and J usage is TRBJ2-7, with D perhaps TRBD2 (5 bases). V was cut by 5 bases and J by 2 bases, with 10 bases left in between. This CDR3 region has 13 residues. Germline V gives CDR1 MNHNY, CDR2 SVGAGI (reference sequence). CDR3 nucleotide sequence: TGTGCCAGCAGTGAGGGTAACACCTACGAGCAGTACTTC. This translates into CASSEGNTYEQYF.

The chain combines TRBV2 with TRBJ2-1; 14 bases are a match to TRBD2. This CDR3 is built from 15 residues. CDR1 and CDR2 from the germline V gene are SNHLY and FYNNEI. The junction had 14 bases not matched to a gene; V was cut back by 8 bases and J by 14 bases. The CDR3 loop is CASRGLAGGLEEEFF. CDR3 bases: TGTGCCAGCCGTGGACTAGCGGGAGGTTTGGAAGAAGAGTTCTTC.

The chain has TRBV29-1 and TRBJ1-1; D remains ambiguous. The germline V gene encodes CDR1 SQVTM and CDR2 ANQGSEA. CDR3 length: 13 residues. V lost 4 bases to trimming and J lost 4 bases, with 13 bases between them. CDR3 nucleotides: TGCAGCGTTGTGGAGGGTCGGAGCACTGAAGCTTTCTTT. Protein: CSVVEGRSTEAFF.

The chain has TRBV11-2 and TRBJ1-6; TRBD1 matches 7 bases. There are 16 residues in the CDR3. The J segment lost 5 bases and the V segment lost 5 bases, leaving 9 bases of the junction unmatched. Germline V CDR1 and CDR2: SGHAT, FQNNGV. This chain's CDR3 is CASSPRTGPNNSPLHF. In DNA, the CDR3 is TGTGCCAGCAGCCCGCGGACAGGCCCCAATAATTCACCCCTCCACTTT.